One sample yielded the 24 T cell receptor beta chains listed below, sequenced in a study of blood T cell repertoires in COVID-19. Profiling relied on immunoSEQ multiplex PCR, and the TCRdb table lists in-frame clones only, not all of them. The repertoire holds more than 200,000 clones, 70% to 85% seen once, with around 1.5% in the top ten. Material: peripheral blood. The receptors shown here come from a woman between 40 and 55 years old who had recovered from COVID-19.

The gene calls are TRBV28 and TRBJ1-1; the match to TRBD1 covers 7 bases. The V segment lost 7 bases and the J segment 11 bases; nucleotides outside the gene matches: 13. The CDR3 totals 13 residues. Looked up from germline, CDR1 is MDHEN and CDR2 is SYDVKM. In nucleotides, the CDR3 is TGTGCCAGCACCCTCCCAGGGGGGAGTGAGGCTTTCTTT. This codes for CASTLPGGSEAFF.

This clone was detected only a few times. The V call is TRBV2, the J call TRBJ1-1; D call uncertain. The CDR3 is 15 residues long. The V end was cut by 2 bases, the J end by 5 bases, with 15 bases between. Germline CDR1 reads SNHLY; CDR2 reads FYNNEI. This chain's CDR3 is CASSEWTAGVTEAFF. In DNA form, the CDR3 reads TGTGCCAGCAGTGAATGGACGGCCGGGGTGACTGAAGCTTTCTTT.

The V call is TRBV6-2 or TRBV6-3, the J call TRBJ1-3; 7 nucleotides match TRBD1. J lost 4 bases, V lost 5 bases, and 20 bases had no gene match. The CDR3 sequence is 19 residues long. CDR1 is MNHEY, CDR2 SVGEGT, per germline. The CDR3 spells CASSARLPYRGTKGNTIYF. DNA for the CDR3: TGTGCCAGCAGTGCCCGGTTACCTTACAGGGGAACTAAAGGAAACACCATATATTTT.

The chain carries TRBV28 and TRBJ1-5; 9 bases fit TRBD1. V gave up 1 base and J gave up 4 bases; unmatched junction bases: 5. This CDR3 spans 16 amino acids. Germline V lookup: CDR1 MDHEN, CDR2 SYDVKM. The CDR3 spells CASSLLGQGQNQPQHF. The CDR3 DNA follows: TGTGCCAGCAGTTTATTGGGACAGGGCCAAAATCAGCCCCAGCATTTT.

This sequence joins TRBV28 and TRBJ2-7, with TRBD1 as a possible D gene (6 bases). V was pared by 3 bases and J by 0 bases, with 12 bases between. CDR3 length: 15 amino acids. Germline CDR1 reads MDHEN; CDR2 reads SYDVKM. The CDR3 loop reads CASSLQGMSSYEQYF. The CDR3, as DNA: TGTGCCAGCAGTTTGCAGGGGATGAGCTCCTACGAGCAGTACTTC.

The DNA of the CDR3 is TGTGCCAGCAGTTACTCCTATGGCTACACCTTC. This encodes CASSYSYGYTF. The chain uses TRBV3-1 (or the pseudogene TRBV3-2) and TRBJ1-2; no definite D call. V dropped 6 bases and J dropped 4 bases, with 6 bases sitting between them. The CDR3 extends over 11 amino acids. Germline CDR1 is LGHDT and CDR2 is YNNKEL (reference sequence).

The genes are TRBV5-1 and TRBJ2-7; possibly TRBD2 for D (7 bases). V was shortened by 2 bases and J by 6 bases, with 12 bases between the two germline ends. The germline gives CDR1 SGHRS, CDR2 YFSETQ. CDR3 length: 13 amino acids. The CDR3 DNA follows: TGCGCCAGCAGCTTTTCAGGGGAGGGCGAGCAGTACTTC. It yields the protein CASSFSGEGEQYF.

This clone was seen more than once but under ten times. The V and J genes are TRBV18 and TRBJ2-7; 8 bases are shared with TRBD2. Germline assignment: CDR1 KGHSH and CDR2 LQKENI. This CDR3 is built from 17 residues. The V and J ends lost 5 bases and 2 bases, in that order; junction bases with no gene match: 14. As DNA, the CDR3 is TGTGCCAGCTCATCTTCCGGGACTAGTAAGGGCCCCTACGAGCAGTACTTC. Translating it yields CASSSSGTSKGPYEQYF.

The rearrangement uses TRBV9 and TRBJ1-2, with 8 bases identical to TRBD1. The CDR3 is 16 amino acids. Germline V gene lookup returns CDR1 SGDLS and CDR2 YYNGEE. Losses at the gene ends were 1 base for V and 7 bases for J; bases not matched to a gene: 12. In nucleotides, the CDR3 is TGTGCCAGCAGCGTAACGAAAGGACAGGGTGTGAGTGGCTACACCTTC. It translates to CASSVTKGQGVSGYTF.

The rearrangement joins TRBV5-1 to TRBJ1-2; 7 positions match TRBD1. After removal of 0 bases from V and 4 bases from J, the junction contained 18 bases not matched to a gene. The CDR3 runs to 19 residues. Germline CDR1 SGHRS, CDR2 YFSETQ. CDR3 sequence reads: CASSLVSPQRTGPVYGYTF. The DNA for the CDR3 is TGCGCCAGCAGCTTGGTATCCCCACAACGGACAGGACCTGTCTATGGCTACACCTTC. The variable domain in full, with the rest retrieved from reference TRBV5-1 and TRBJ1-2, is KAGVTQTPRYLIKTRGQQVTLSCSPISGHRSVSWYQQTPGQGLQFLFEYFSETQRNKGNFPGRFSGRQFSNSRSEMNVSTLELGDSALYLCASSLVSPQRTGPVYGYTFGSGTRLTVV.

In its sample, this clone was seen a few times. The V and J genes are TRBV6-2 or TRBV6-3 and TRBJ2-1; the match to TRBD1 covers 8 bases. The germline CDR1 and CDR2 sequences are MNHEY and SVGEGT. V shed 0 bases and J 0 bases; nucleotides not matched to a gene: 10. The CDR3 runs 19 residues. As DNA, the CDR3 is TGTGCCAGCAGTTACTCGGTGGACAGGGTAAAGGGCTCCTACAATGAGCAGTTCTTC. Its translation: CASSYSVDRVKGSYNEQFF.

V gene TRBV11-2 combines with J gene TRBJ2-5; a possible D gene is TRBD2 (5 bases). The CDR3 covers 13 residues. V lost 5 bases and J 0 bases, leaving 7 bases between the germline ends. Germline V gene sequence: CDR1 SGHAT, CDR2 FQNNGV. The CDR3 here is CASSLDYQETQYF. CDR3 coding DNA: TGTGCCAGCAGCCTGGACTACCAAGAGACCCAGTACTTC.

This clone was found a few times. This chain joins TRBV18 and TRBJ1-1; 10 bases are a match to TRBD1. The CDR3 spans 16 residues. The V and J ends lost 4 bases and 0 bases, in that order; junction bases with no gene match: 5. Germline lookup yields CDR1 KGHSH and CDR2 LQKENI. This CDR3 is CASSRRQGAMNTEAFF. In DNA, the CDR3 is TGTGCCAGCTCACGACGACAGGGGGCCATGAACACTGAAGCTTTCTTT.

CDR3 protein: CAWSVLPGGYTF. DNA for the CDR3: TGTGCCTGGAGTGTACTGCCAGGGGGCTACACCTTC. V is TRBV30 and J is TRBJ1-2; possibly TRBD1 for D (5 bases). This CDR3 is built from 12 residues. CDR1 and CDR2 (germline): GTSNPN, SVGIG (reference sequence). V was shortened by 0 bases and J by 8 bases, with 10 bases between the two germline ends.

J is TRBJ2-3 and V is TRBV7-2; possibly TRBD1 for D (5 bases). V lost 5 bases to trimming and J lost 2 bases, with 11 bases between them. CDR1 is SGHTA, CDR2 FQGNSA, per germline. The CDR3 loop spans 14 amino acids. The CDR3, as DNA: TGTGCCAGCAGCCCAAGACAGTCCACAGATACGCAGTATTTT. Its protein is CASSPRQSTDTQYF.

The J gene is TRBJ2-3, the V gene TRBV7-2, with 9 bases fitting TRBD2. The CDR3 contains 17 residues. V lost 2 bases to trimming and J lost 6 bases; unmatched junction nucleotides: 12. Germline V gene data show CDR1 as SGHTA and CDR2 as FQGNSA. CDR3 sequence: CASSLSTAGGPGDTQYF. The CDR3 DNA sequence: TGTGCCAGCAGCTTATCGACCGCGGGGGGGCCAGGGGATACGCAGTATTTT.

This clone showed up just once. CDR3 nucleotides: TGTGCCAGCAAAAGGGGTGTGGCAGCTTTCTTT. Amino acids: CASKRGVAAFF. This chain links TRBV7-9 with TRBJ1-1; a weak D match, TRBD1 (5 bases). Trimming stripped 7 bases from V and 10 bases from J, with 13 bases between. The CDR3 is 11 amino acids. Germline lookup yields CDR1 SEHNR and CDR2 FQNEAQ (reference sequence).

The V call is TRBV5-5, the J call TRBJ2-2; D may be TRBD1 (6 bases). Germline-derived CDR1 and CDR2 are SGHKS and YYEKEE (reference sequence). There are 12 residues in the CDR3. V lost 3 bases to trimming and J lost 7 bases, with 7 bases between them. CDR3 in amino acids: CASSWTDGELFF. The CDR3, as DNA: TGTGCCAGCAGCTGGACAGACGGGGAGCTGTTTTTT.

This sequence joins TRBV4-1 and TRBJ1-5; D is unresolved. V was clipped by 0 bases and J by 3 bases, with 9 bases between them. CDR3 length: 15 amino acids. The germline gives CDR1 MGHRA, CDR2 YSYEKL. The CDR3 sequence: CASSQDPTFNQPQHF. Here the CDR3 DNA reads TGCGCCAGCAGCCAAGATCCCACTTTCAATCAGCCCCAGCATTTT.

The gene calls are TRBV28 and TRBJ2-7; 7 bases are shared with TRBD1. The CDR3 covers 15 residues. Germline lookup yields CDR1 MDHEN and CDR2 SYDVKM. The V and J ends lost 4 bases and 2 bases, in that order; junction bases with no gene match: 8. For the CDR3, the DNA is TGTGCCAGCAGTTGGACAGGCCCGAGACCCTACGAGCAGTACTTC. This codes for CASSWTGPRPYEQYF.

The chain combines TRBV30 with TRBJ2-7; possible D gene TRBD1, 6 bases. CDR3 length: 11 amino acids. Germline V gene sequence: CDR1 GTSNPN, CDR2 SVGIG (reference sequence). Trimming stripped 4 bases from V and 4 bases from J, with 8 bases between. The CDR3 sequence: CAWTTGYEQYF. CDR3 nucleotide sequence: TGTGCCTGGACTACAGGGTACGAGCAGTACTTC.

The rearrangement uses TRBV10-2 and TRBJ1-2, with D possibly matching TRBD1 (6 bases). V dropped 5 bases and J dropped 4 bases, with 14 bases sitting between them. This CDR3 is 14 amino acids long. Per the germline V gene, CDR1 is WSHSY and CDR2 is SAAADI. CDR3 sequence reads: CASSPRQASYGYTF. The DNA for the CDR3 is TGCGCCAGCAGTCCTAGACAGGCAAGCTATGGCTACACCTTC.

This chain connects TRBV6-5 to TRBJ2-3, with TRBD2 matching over 11 bases. V lost 6 bases, J lost 7 bases, and 9 bases stayed unmatched. The CDR3 runs to 15 residues. The germline gives CDR1 MNHEY, CDR2 SVGAGI. The CDR3 coding sequence is TGTGCCAGCAGCCTCTCCGGGACTAGCGGCAATACGCAGTATTTT. Its protein is CASSLSGTSGNTQYF.

This clone has just one count. The chain is built from TRBV9 and TRBJ1-1; D ambiguous. V was trimmed by 4 bases and J by 3 bases, leaving 13 bases between them. Germline V lookup: CDR1 SGDLS, CDR2 YYNGEE. The CDR3 totals 14 residues. The CDR3 bases are TGTGCCAGCAGCCCGGAGGTAACGTACACTGAAGCTTTCTTT. Translated: CASSPEVTYTEAFF.